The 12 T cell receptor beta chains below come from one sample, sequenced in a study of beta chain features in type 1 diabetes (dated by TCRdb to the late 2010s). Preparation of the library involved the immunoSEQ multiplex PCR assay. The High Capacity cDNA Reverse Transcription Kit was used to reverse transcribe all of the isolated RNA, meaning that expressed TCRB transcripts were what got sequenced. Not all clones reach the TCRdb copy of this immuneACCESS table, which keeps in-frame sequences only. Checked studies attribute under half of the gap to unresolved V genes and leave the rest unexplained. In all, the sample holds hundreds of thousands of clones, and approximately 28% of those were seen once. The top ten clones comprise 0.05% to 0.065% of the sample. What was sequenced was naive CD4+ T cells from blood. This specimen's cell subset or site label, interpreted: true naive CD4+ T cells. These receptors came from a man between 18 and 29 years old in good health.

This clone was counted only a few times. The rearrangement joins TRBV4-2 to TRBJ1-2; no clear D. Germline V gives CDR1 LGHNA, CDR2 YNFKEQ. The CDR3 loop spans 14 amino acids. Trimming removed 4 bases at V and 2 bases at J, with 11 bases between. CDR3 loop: CASSPSGSNYGYTF. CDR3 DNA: TGTGCCAGCAGCCCGTCGGGGTCGAACTATGGCTACACCTTC.

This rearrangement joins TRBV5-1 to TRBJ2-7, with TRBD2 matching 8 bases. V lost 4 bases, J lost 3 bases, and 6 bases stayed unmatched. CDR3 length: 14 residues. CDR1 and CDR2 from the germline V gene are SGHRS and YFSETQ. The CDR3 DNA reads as TGCGCCAGCAGCCAGACTAGCGCCCGCTACGAGCAGTACTTC. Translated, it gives CASSQTSARYEQYF.

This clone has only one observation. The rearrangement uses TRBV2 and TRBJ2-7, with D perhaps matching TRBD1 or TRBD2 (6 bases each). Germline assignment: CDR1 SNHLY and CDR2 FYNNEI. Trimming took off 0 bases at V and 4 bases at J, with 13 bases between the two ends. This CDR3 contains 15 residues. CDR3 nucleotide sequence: TGTGCCAGCAGTGAAGCGACGGGGGCGGGTTACGAGCAGTACTTC. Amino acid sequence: CASSEATGAGYEQYF.

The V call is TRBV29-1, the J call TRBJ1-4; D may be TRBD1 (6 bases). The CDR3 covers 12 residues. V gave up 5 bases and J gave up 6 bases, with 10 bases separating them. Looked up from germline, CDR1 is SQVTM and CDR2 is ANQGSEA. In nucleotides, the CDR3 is TGCAGCGTTCGACAGGAACATGAAAAACTGTTTTTT. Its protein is CSVRQEHEKLFF. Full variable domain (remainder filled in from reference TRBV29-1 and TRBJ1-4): SAVISQKPSRDICQRGTSLTIQCQVDSQVTMMFWYRQQPGQSLTLIATANQGSEATYESGFVIDKFPISRPNLTFSTLTVSNMSPEDSSIYLCSVRQEHEKLFFGSGTQLSVL.

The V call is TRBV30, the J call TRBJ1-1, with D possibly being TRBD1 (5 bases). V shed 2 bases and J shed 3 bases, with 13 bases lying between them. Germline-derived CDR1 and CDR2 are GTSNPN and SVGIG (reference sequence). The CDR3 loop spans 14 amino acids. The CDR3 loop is CAWSRRTRDTEAFF. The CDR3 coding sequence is TGTGCCTGGAGTAGACGGACAAGGGACACTGAAGCTTTCTTT.

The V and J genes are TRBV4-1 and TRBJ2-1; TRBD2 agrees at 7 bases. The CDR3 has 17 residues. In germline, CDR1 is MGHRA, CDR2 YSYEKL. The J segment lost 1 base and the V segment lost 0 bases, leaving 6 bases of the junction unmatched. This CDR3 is CASSQDPAGTSYNEQFF. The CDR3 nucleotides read TGCGCCAGCAGCCAAGACCCAGCGGGAACTTCCTACAATGAGCAGTTCTTC.

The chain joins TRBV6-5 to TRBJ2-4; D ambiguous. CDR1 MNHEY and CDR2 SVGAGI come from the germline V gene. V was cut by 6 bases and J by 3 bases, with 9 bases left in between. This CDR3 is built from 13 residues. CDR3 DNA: TGTGCCAGCAGGATGTCCGACAAAAACATTCAGTACTTC. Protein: CASRMSDKNIQYF.

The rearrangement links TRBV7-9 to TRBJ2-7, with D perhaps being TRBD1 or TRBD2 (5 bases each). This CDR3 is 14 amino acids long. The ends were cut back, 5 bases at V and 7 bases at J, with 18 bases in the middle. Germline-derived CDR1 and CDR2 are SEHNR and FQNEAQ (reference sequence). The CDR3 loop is CASSHSGTILEQYF. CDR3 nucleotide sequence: TGTGCCAGCAGCCATTCCGGGACCATCTTGGAGCAGTACTTC.

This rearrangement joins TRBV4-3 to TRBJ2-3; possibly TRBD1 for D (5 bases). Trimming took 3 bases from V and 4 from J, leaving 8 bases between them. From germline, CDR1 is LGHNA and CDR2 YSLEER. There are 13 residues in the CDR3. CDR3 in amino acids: CASSQWGADTQYF. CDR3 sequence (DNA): TGCGCCAGCAGCCAGTGGGGCGCAGATACGCAGTATTTT.

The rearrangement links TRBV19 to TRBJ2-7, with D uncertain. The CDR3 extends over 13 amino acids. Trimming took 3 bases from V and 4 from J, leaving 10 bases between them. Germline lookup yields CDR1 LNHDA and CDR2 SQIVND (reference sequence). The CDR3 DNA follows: TGTGCCAGTAGTATTGGGCCTAGTTACGAGCAGTACTTC. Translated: CASSIGPSYEQYF.

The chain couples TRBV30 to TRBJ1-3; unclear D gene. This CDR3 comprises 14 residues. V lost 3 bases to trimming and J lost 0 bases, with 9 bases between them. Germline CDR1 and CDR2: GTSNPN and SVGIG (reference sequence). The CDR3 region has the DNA TGTGCCTGGAGCCAACGTCGCTCTGGAAACACCATATATTTT. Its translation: CAWSQRRSGNTIYF.

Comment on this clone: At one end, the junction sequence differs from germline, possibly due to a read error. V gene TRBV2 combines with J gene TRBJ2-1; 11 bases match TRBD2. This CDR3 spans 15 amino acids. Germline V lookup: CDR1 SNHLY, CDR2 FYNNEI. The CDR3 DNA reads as TGTGCCAGCAGAGAAGGGACTAGCGGTTACAATGAGCAGTTCTTC. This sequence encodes CASREGTSGYNEQFF.